This T cell receptor (beta chain) originates from a study of cytomegalovirus exposure and HLA in healthy donors (dated by TCRdb to 2016 to 2017). About the investigation overall: An earlier analysis of more than 550 of the donors reported 276 Gb of sequence data and 100 million to 120 million unique TCR beta sequences obtained from approximately 180 million T cells. The aim of the study was to test whether cataloging public T cell receptors could identify signatures of past pathogen exposure. Every repertoire in the discovery cohort had been generated on one and the same sequencing platform. HLA typing included class I and class II loci at four-digit resolution. Among some 410 genotyped donors of the cohort, an average of about 240,000 unique TCR beta nucleotide sequences were sequenced per donor, about a sixth of them non-productive. Around 320 gigabases of sequencing data and 70 million to 100 million unique TCR sequences were included in an early release covering 550 to 800 HLA-typed donors. A later genetic analysis used genome-wide SNP genotypes for 398 of the 666 donors, treating that subset as a discovery cohort. The study used immunosequencing to profile the T cell repertoires of approximately 650 subjects and linked those repertoires to cytomegalovirus serostatus. The number of donors typed differed by locus, with about 620-630 for A, B, C, DRB1 and DQB1, roughly 550 for DQA1, under 610 for DPA1, and over 400 for DPB1. Of the 300 to 500 genotyped donors, 81% were placed in the genetic ancestry cluster associated with self-reported Caucasian donors. Because of strong linkage in the cohort, five DR-DQ haplotypes were treated as single units for association and clustering. Alongside the repertoire data, information on donor age, sex, ethnicity and CMV serostatus was compiled. The later analysis used no new phenotypic data to find candidate immune exposures, relying instead on TCR beta sequences and their occurrence across donors. Along with the approximately 650-subject first cohort, a separate validation cohort of over a hundred different subjects was used. To decide whether each TCR beta V gene segment behaved as functional or pseudogenic, an earlier analysis of 587 of the donors relied on high-throughput TCR beta sequencing. To predict cytomegalovirus infection status, the study combined high-throughput TCR immunosequencing, statistical association of individual TCRs with disease status, and machine learning. In a later analysis, previously published TCR beta repertoires from 666 donors were re-analyzed and high-resolution HLA genotyping was added so that TCR occurrence patterns could be studied. The study at large found these results: Some IMGT-functional V segments, including TRBV6-2 and TRBV6-3, could not be told apart with the 87-base-pair reads, so those segments were excluded. Linkage disequilibrium might explain the correlated functional status among segregating V segments, but an unknown experimental factor could not be excluded. In an earlier analysis of 587 of the donors, most TCR beta V segments appeared in productive rearrangements about 87% or about 30% of the time, broadly matching IMGT annotations. In both the original and validation cohorts, the classifier was reported to diagnose cytomegalovirus status with high specificity and sensitivity. Because some donors lacked HLA typing at each locus, the association tests relied only on the typed subset. A further reported finding was that TCR beta sequences accurately predicted the HLA-A and HLA-B alleles for most subjects in the first cohort. The earlier analysis of 587 of the donors excluded 15 to 20 rarely observed V segments, including chromosome 9 orphons, because counts were too low. In a later genetic analysis, fewer N-insertions in productive TCRs were reported among donors in an Asian-associated ancestry cluster than the approximately 670-donor mean. In a later analysis, TCR association rates were found to vary across HLA loci, with the most associated TCRs seen for DRB1 alleles and the fewest for HLA-C alleles. Sequencing depth was assumed to be roughly uniform across donors in the presence/absence analyses, though that assumption may not hold. While some public TCRs were present in many individuals, most TCR sequences turned up only very rarely across donors. A later analysis associated 16,951 TCR beta sequences with specific HLA alleles at a false discovery rate of 0.05. In vitro tests confirmed that a few of the cytomegalovirus-associated TCR beta chains recognize cytomegalovirus antigens. The authors suggested that the approach could potentially be generalized to other disease states and immunological phenotypes. This cohort had only TCR beta chains sequenced, and the lack of alpha or paired-chain data limited which features could be detected. In a later analysis, HLA-associated TCR beta chains showed more clonal expansion and lower generation probabilities than non-associated chains that were equally common. Assigning TCR associations to individual alleles was difficult when HLA alleles, especially DR and DQ, strongly co-occurred. A total of 150 to 200 TCR beta chains were listed by the study as associated with cytomegalovirus. A group of highly shared sequence variants was considered likely to be a technical artifact of the sequencing pipeline. Most CMV-associated TCR beta chains appeared to be HLA-restricted in a later analysis, and the HLA associations seemed to be driven largely by CMV exposure. Immune exposure information for the cohort was limited to CMV serostatus. V-gene and J-gene trimming of TCR beta chains was associated with a missense DCLRE1C variant in a later genetic analysis, and the association was replicated in an independent cohort. A later analysis reported that several top co-occurrence clusters appeared linked to parvovirus B19, influenza, CMV and Epstein-Barr virus.

The method behind the library was the immunoSEQ multiplex PCR assay. For the multiplex PCR, a mixture combining 60 forward primers for TCR Vbeta segments and 13 reverse primers for TCR Jbeta segments was used. The CDR3 region of rearranged TCR beta genes was amplified from genomic DNA by a multiplex PCR assay. The amplified TCR beta libraries were sequenced on the Illumina HiSeq System as 87-base-pair reads. The authors' pipeline ran thus. A later analysis counted about 80 million unique TCR beta chains across the 600 to 850 repertoires, and about 10 million of these chains were shared by at least two donors. To remove PCR and sequencing errors, raw reads were error-corrected and collapsed into unique sequences using a nearest-neighbor algorithm that merged closely related sequences. CDR3 sequences were aligned to IMGT reference sequences to assign V, D and J gene segments. For a sequence to be retained, a match of at least six nucleotides to both a V gene segment and a J gene segment was required. A rearrangement counted as productive if the CDR3 had no stop codons and remained in frame with V and J, and every other rearrangement counted as non-productive. Following IMGT convention, CDR3 was defined as the stretch from the second conserved V-encoded cysteine up to the conserved J-encoded phenylalanine. Sequences without an unambiguous match to a single V gene segment were excluded from the earlier analysis of approximately 560 of the donors. An earlier analysis of 500 to 700 of the donors classified V segments as functional when productive rearrangements were above 56.7% and as segregating when the standard deviation between donors was above 5%. To diagnose cytomegalovirus status from the catalog of TCR beta chain sequences, a statistical classification framework was built. In a later analysis, TCR nucleotide sequences were compared against IMGT/GENE-DB human TR gene sequences so that V and J genes could be assigned. The TCRdist pipeline was used in a later analysis to assign CDR3 sequences and most-parsimonious VDJ recombination scenarios. In a later analysis, each TCR beta chain was defined by its CDR3 amino acid sequence together with its V-gene family, and reads without a unique V-gene family were excluded. As a way to deal with suspected cross-contamination and a sequencing artifact, a later analysis dropped roughly 600 nucleotide sequences that were highly shared and had low generation probability. A later analysis calculated a clonal expansion index for each public chain from normalized within-repertoire ranks of inferred template counts. In a later analysis, generation probabilities were computed using a VDJ recombination model fitted to out-of-frame rearrangements, and the results were checked against IGoR. A later analysis scored TCR-TCR, TCR-HLA and TCR-CMV co-occurrence with hypergeometric tests, applying a repertoire-size bias correction to TCR pairs. To estimate false discovery rates, a later analysis permuted the HLA or CMV assignments 20 times. A later analysis grouped co-occurring TCRs with DBSCAN, adding TCRdist sequence similarity when clustering within HLA-allele-positive subsets. Repertoires with fewer than 30,000 or more than 120,000 public chains were left out of co-occurrence clustering, as were several repertoires with anomalous nucleotide sharing. TCRdb took over this immuneACCESS table, retaining in-frame rearrangements with V and J assigned. Such tables are incomplete; in checked studies, under half of the missing clones stem from an unresolved V gene, and the remainder is unexplained. V, J and clone size are those of that table, while D and trimming were read from the DNA. For this sample the table gives 82,000 or so clones, of which over 9.5% were detected only once. Approximately 23% of the sample is held by the ten biggest clonotypes.

The cohort comprised around 700 healthy bone marrow donors. Cohort members were all nominally healthy when sampled, although unrecorded immune exposures were likely present. The donor was CMV seropositive and belonged to the group of 250 to 300 seropositive cohort members. A peripheral blood sample was provided by each donor, and peripheral blood mononuclear cells were used for TCR beta sequencing. The Qiagen DNeasy Blood Extraction Kit was used to extract genomic DNA from the blood cell samples. The germline ends are 12 bases apart after V is trimmed by 6 bases and J by 3 bases. The CDR3 contains 14 residues, cysteine and phenylalanine counted. Only the CDR3 region is kept as DNA, spanning 42 bases read in frame from base 1. CDR1 and CDR2 were assigned from the germline V gene as MNHEY and SVGAGI. This clone was detected many times. Its antigen is still unknown. Per-base quality was not reported, and no clone a single base away is much larger than it.

The sequencing input was PBMCs. The TCR originated in a man in his 60s in good health and CMV-seropositive. This receptor chain uses TRBV6-5 and TRBJ1-5; 6 matching bases give a weak D call of TRBD1. The CDR3 loop reads CASRPQGPNQPQHF. The nucleotides read TGTGCCAGCAGGCCACAGGGCCCCAATCAGCCCCAGCATTTT.